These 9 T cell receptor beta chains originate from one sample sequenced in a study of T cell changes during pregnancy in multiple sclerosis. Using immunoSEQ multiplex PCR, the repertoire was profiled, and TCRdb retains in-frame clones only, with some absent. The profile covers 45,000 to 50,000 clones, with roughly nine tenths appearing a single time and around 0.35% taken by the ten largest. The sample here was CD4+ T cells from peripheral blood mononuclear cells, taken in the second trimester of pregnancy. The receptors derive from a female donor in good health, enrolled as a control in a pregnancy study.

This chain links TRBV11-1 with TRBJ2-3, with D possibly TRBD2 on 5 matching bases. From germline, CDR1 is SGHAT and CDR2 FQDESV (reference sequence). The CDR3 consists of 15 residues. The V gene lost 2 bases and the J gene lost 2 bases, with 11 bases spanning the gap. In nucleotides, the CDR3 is TGTGCCAGCAGCTTAAACGGGGTTAACACAGATACGCAGTATTTT. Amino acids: CASSLNGVNTDTQYF.

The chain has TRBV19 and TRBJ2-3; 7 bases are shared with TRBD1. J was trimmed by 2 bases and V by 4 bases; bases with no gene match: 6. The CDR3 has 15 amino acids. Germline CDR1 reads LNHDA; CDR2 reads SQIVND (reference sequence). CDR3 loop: CASSSRDSPTDTQYF. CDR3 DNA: TGTGCCAGTAGTAGCAGGGACAGCCCCACAGATACGCAGTATTTT.

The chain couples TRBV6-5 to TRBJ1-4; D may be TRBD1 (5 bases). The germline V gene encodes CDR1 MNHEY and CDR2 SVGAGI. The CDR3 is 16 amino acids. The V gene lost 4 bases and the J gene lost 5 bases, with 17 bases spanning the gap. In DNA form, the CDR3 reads TGTGCCAGCAGTTCGGAATTCAGGGATGGGAATGAAAAACTGTTTTTT. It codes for CASSSEFRDGNEKLFF.

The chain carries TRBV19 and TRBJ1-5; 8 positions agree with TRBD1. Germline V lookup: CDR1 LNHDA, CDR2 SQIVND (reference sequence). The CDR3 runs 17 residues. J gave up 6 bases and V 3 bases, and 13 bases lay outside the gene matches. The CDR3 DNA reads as TGTGCCAGTAGTATCCAGGGGGCTAAAGCGAACGGTCAGCCCCAGCATTTT. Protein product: CASSIQGAKANGQPQHF.

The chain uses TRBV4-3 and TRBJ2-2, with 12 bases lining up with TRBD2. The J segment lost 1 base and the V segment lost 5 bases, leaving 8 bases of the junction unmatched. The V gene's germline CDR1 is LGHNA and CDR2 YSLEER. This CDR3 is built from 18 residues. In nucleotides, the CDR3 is TGCGCCAGCAGCTCATATAGGACTAGCGGGGTGAACACCGGGGAGCTGTTTTTT. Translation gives CASSSYRTSGVNTGELFF.

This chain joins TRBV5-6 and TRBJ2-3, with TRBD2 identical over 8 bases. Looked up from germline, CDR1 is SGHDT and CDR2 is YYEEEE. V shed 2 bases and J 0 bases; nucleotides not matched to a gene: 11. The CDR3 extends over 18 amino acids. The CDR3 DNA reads TGTGCCAGCAGCTTCCCAGCGGGGGACTTAAGTAGCACAGATACGCAGTATTTT. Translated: CASSFPAGDLSSTDTQYF. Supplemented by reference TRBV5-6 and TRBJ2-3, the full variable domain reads DAGVTQSPTHLIKTRGQQVTLRCSPKSGHDTVSWYQQALGQGPQFIFQYYEEEERQRGNFPDRFSGHQFPNYSSELNVNALLLGDSALYLCASSFPAGDLSSTDTQYFGPGTRLTVL.

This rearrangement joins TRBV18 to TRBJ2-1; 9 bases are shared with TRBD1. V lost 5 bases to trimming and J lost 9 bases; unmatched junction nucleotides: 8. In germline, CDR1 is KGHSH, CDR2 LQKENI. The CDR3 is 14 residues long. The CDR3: CASSTPGTGTEQFF. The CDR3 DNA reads TGTGCCAGCTCAACGCCCGGGACAGGGACTGAGCAGTTCTTC.

CDR3 coding DNA: TGTGCCAGCAGCTTAGACGGGGAGAACACTGAAGCTTTCTTT. It codes for CASSLDGENTEAFF. V is TRBV11-3 and J is TRBJ1-1, with D uncertain. The CDR3 is 14 residues long. Germline V gives CDR1 SGHNT, CDR2 YENEEA. Trimming left V 0 bases short and J 1 base short, with 6 bases between.

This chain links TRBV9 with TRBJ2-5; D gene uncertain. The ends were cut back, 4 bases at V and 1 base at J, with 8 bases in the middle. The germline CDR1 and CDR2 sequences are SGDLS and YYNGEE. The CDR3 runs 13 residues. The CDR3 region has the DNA TGTGCCAGCAGCCAACAGACCCAAGAGACCCAGTACTTC. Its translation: CASSQQTQETQYF. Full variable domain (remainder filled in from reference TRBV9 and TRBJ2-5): DSGVTQTPKHLITATGQRVTLRCSPRSGDLSVYWYQQSLDQGLQFLIQYYNGEERAKGNILERFSAQQFPDLHSELNLSSLELGDSALYFCASSQQTQETQYFGPGTRLLVL.